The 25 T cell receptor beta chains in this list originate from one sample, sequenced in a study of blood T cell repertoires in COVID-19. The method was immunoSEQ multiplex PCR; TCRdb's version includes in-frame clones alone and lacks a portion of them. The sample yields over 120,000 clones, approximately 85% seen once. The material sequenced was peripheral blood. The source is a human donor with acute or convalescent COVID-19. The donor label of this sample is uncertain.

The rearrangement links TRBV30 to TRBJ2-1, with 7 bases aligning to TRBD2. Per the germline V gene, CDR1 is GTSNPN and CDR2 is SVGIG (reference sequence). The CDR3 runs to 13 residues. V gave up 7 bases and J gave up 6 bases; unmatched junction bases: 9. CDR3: CASPGGSTNEQFF. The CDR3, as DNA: TGTGCCTCTCCGGGGGGTAGCACCAATGAGCAGTTCTTC.

CDR3 protein: CASSTAGGPTGELFF. In DNA, the CDR3 is TGTGCCAGCTCAACAGCGGGAGGGCCTACCGGGGAGCTGTTTTTT. The chain recombines TRBV18 with TRBJ2-2; 10 nucleotides align to TRBD2. CDR3 length equals 15 residues. Unmatched junction bases numbered 5, after V lost 5 bases and J lost 5 bases. Germline CDR1 and CDR2: KGHSH and LQKENI.

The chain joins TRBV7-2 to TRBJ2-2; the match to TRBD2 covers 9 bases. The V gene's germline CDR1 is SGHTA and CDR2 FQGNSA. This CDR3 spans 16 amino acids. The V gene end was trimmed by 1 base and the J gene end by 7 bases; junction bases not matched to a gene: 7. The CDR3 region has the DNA TGTGCCAGCAGCTTAGTCGCGGGGGGGCTCGTCGGGGAGCTGTTTTTT. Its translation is CASSLVAGGLVGELFF.

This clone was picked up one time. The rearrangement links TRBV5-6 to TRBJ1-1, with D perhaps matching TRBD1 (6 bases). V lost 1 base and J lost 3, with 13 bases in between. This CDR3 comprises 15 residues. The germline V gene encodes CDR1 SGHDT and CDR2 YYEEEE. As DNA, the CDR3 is TGTGCCAGCAGCTTGTCTCAGGGGCCCTACACTGAAGCTTTCTTT. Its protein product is CASSLSQGPYTEAFF. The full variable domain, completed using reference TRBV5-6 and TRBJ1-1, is DAGVTQSPTHLIKTRGQQVTLRCSPKSGHDTVSWYQQALGQGPQFIFQYYEEEERQRGNFPDRFSGHQFPNYSSELNVNALLLGDSALYLCASSLSQGPYTEAFFGQGTRLTVV.

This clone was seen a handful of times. The CDR3 region has the DNA TGTGCCAGCAGCCGAAGGGTAGGGGTTGGCACAGATACGCAGTATTTT. Protein sequence: CASSRRVGVGTDTQYF. The chain carries TRBV3-1 (or the pseudogene TRBV3-2) and TRBJ2-3; possibly TRBD1 for D (5 bases). The germline gives CDR1 LGHDT, CDR2 YNNKEL (reference sequence). V lost 4 bases and J 1 base, leaving 15 bases between the germline ends. The CDR3 is 16 residues long.

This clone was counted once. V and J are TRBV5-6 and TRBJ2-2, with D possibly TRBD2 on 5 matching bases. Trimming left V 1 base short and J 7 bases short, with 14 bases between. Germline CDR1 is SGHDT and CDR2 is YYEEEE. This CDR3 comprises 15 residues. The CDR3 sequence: CASSLTRRSGGELFF. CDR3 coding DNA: TGTGCCAGCAGCTTGACTAGAAGGTCGGGCGGGGAGCTGTTTTTT.

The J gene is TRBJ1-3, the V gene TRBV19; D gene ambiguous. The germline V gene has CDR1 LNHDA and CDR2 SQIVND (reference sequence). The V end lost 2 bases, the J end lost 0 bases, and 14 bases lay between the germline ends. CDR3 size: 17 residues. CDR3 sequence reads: CASSIYQRPSSGNTIYF. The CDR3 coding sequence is TGTGCCAGTAGTATATATCAGCGCCCGAGCTCTGGAAACACCATATATTTT.

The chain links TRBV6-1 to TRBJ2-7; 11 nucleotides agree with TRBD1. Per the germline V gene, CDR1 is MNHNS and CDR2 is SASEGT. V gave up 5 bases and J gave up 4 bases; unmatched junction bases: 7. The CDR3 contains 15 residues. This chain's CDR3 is CASSLTGQGAYEQYF. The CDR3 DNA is TGTGCCAGCAGTCTAACCGGACAGGGGGCGTACGAGCAGTACTTC.

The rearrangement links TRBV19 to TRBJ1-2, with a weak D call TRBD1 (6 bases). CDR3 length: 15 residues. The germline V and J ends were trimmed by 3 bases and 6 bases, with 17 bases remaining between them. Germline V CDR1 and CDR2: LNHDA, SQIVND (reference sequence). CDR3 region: CASSILGGGADGYTF. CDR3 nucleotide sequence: TGTGCCAGTAGTATCCTGGGTGGGGGGGCGGATGGCTACACCTTC.

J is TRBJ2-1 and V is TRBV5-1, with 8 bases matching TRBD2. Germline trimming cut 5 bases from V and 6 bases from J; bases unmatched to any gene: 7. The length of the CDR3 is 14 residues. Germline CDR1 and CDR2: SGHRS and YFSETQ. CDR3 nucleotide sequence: TGCGCCAGCAGAGACATAGCGGGAAGCAATGAGCAGTTCTTC. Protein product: CASRDIAGSNEQFF.

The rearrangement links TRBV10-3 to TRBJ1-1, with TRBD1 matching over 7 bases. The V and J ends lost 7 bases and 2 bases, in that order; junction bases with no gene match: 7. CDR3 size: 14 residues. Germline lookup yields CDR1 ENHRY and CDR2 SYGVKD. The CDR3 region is CAITVQGINTEAFF. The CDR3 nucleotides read TGTGCCATCACCGTACAGGGGATTAACACTGAAGCTTTCTTT.

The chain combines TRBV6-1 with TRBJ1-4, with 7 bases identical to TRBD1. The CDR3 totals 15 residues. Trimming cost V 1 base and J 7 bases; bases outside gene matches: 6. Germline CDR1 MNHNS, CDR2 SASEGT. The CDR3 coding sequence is TGTGCCAGCAGTGAAGAGGGGGCTGGGGGTGAAAAACTGTTTTTT. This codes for CASSEEGAGGEKLFF.

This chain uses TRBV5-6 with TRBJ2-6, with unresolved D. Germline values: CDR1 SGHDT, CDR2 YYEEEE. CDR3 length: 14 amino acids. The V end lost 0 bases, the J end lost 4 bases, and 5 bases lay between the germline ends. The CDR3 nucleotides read TGTGCCAGCAGCTTGGTACAAGGGGCCAACGTCCTGACTTTC. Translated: CASSLVQGANVLTF.

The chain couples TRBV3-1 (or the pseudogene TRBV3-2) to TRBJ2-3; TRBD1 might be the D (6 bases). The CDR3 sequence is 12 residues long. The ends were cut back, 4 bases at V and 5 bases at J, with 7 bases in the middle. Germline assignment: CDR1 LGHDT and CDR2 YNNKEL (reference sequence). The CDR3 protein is CASSRQEDTQYF. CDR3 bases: TGTGCCAGCAGCCGACAGGAAGATACGCAGTATTTT.

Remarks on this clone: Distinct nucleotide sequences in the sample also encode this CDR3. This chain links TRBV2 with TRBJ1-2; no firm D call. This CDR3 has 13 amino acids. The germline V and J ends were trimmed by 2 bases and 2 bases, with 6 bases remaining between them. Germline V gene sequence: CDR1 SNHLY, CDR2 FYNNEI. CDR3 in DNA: TGTGCCAGCAGTGAATTGCGAAACTATGGCTACACCTTC. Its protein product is CASSELRNYGYTF.

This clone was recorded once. The CDR3 DNA is TGTGCCAGCTCACTCACCCCCTCCGGGACAGCCTACAATGAGCAGTTCTTC. It translates to CASSLTPSGTAYNEQFF. This chain uses TRBV18 with TRBJ2-1; 7 bases fit TRBD1. The CDR3 sequence is 17 residues long. V gave up 4 bases and J gave up 2 bases; unmatched junction bases: 11. Germline CDR1 KGHSH, CDR2 LQKENI.

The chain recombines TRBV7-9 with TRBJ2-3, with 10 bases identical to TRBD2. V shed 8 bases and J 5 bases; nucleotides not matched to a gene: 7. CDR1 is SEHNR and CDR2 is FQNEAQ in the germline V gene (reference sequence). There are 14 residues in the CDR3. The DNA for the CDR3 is TGTGCCAGCCGTTTAGCGGGAGGTCAAGATACGCAGTATTTT. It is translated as CASRLAGGQDTQYF.

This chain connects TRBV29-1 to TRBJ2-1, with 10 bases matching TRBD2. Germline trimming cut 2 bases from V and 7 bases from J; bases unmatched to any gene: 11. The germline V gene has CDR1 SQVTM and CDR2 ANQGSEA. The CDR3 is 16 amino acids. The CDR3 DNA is TGCAGCGTTGAATATCAGCGGGAGGGCCTTTATAATGAGCAGTTCTTC. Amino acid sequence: CSVEYQREGLYNEQFF.

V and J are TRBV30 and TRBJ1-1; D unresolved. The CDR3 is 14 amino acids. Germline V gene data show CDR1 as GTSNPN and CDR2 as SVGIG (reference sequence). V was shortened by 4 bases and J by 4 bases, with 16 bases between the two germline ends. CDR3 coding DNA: TGTGCCTGGATTCTGGCAGGTGAAGGCACTGAAGCTTTCTTT. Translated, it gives CAWILAGEGTEAFF.

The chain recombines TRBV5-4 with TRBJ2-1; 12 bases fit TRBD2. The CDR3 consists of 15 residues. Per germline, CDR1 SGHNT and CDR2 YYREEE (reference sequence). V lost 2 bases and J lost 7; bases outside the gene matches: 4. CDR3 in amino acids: CASSFHLAGGNEQFF. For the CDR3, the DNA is TGTGCCAGCAGCTTTCACCTAGCGGGAGGGAATGAGCAGTTCTTC.

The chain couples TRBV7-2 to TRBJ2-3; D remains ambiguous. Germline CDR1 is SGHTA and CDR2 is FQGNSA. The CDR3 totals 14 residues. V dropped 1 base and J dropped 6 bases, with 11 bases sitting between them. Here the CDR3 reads CASSLDQVVDTQYF. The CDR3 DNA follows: TGTGCCAGCAGCTTAGATCAGGTTGTGGATACGCAGTATTTT.

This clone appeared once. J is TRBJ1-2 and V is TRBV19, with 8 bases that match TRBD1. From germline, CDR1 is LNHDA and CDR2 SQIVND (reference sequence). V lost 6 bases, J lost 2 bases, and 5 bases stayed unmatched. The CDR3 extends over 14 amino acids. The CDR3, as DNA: TGTGCCAGTAGGAGACAGGGGATAAACTATGGCTACACCTTC. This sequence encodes CASRRQGINYGYTF.

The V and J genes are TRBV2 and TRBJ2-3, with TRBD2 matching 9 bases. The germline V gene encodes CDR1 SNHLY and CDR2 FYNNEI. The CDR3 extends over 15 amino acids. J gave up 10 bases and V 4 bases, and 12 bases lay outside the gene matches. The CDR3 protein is CASSGTSAILGSQYF. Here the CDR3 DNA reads TGTGCCAGCAGTGGGACTAGCGCGATCCTAGGTTCGCAGTATTTT.

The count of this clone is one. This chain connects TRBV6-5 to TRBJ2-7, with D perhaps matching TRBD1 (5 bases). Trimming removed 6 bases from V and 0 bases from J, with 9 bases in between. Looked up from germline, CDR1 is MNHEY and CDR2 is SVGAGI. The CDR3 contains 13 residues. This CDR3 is CASRLGHSYEQYF. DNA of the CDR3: TGTGCCAGCAGGCTGGGGCACTCCTACGAGCAGTACTTC.

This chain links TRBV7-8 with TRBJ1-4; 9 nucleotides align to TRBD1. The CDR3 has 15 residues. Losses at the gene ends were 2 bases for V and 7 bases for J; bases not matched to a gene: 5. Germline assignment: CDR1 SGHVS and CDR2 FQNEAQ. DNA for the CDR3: TGTGCCAGCAGCTTAACAGGACAGGGGAGTGAAAAACTGTTTTTT. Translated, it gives CASSLTGQGSEKLFF.